This T cell receptor beta chain was observed in a study of Graves' ophthalmopathy and Graves' hyperthyroidism listed by TCRdb under 2018. As for the study more broadly: Peripheral blood was collected before any treatment was given, at the time of initial diagnosis. In total, 135 blood samples were TCR-sequenced: 40 to 45 ophthalmopathy, some 80 hyperthyroidism and about 17 hyperthyroidism-to-ophthalmopathy patients. For training and testing, the 100 or so patients in the discovery cohort were randomly divided in a 7:3 ratio. Following sample collection, hyperthyroidism patients were given methimazole at a starting dose of 30 mg daily, and ophthalmopathy patients were given high-dose intravenous methylprednisolone. In several hyperthyroidism patients, the T-cell repertoires found in thyroid tissue were compared with those found in blood. The independent validation cohort included 18 hyperthyroidism patients plus 17 patients who later progressed from hyperthyroidism to ophthalmopathy. The study used TCR beta repertoire signatures to distinguish Graves' ophthalmopathy from Graves' hyperthyroidism and to predict progression to ophthalmopathy. A discovery set of 100 patients (around 45 ophthalmopathy, about 59 stable hyperthyroidism) was enrolled to explore V-J signatures distinguishing ophthalmopathy from hyperthyroidism. On the study overall, not on this receptor specifically: No statistical method was used to predetermine the sample size, and group allocation was not hidden from the investigators. In validation, the model predicted ophthalmopathy progression with over 60% sensitivity and approximately 78% specificity; fewer than 15 predicted patients were CT-confirmed with GO in a median of approximately 6.5 months. Ophthalmopathy was separated from stable hyperthyroidism by the 13-signature model with roughly 88% sensitivity and roughly 83% specificity in cross-validation and with 80%/75% in the test set. Most expanded thyroid clonotypes with frequency above 0.001 were also detected in blood, suggesting blood repertoires may reflect the thyroid immune response.

CDR1 and CDR2, per the germline V gene, are MNHEY and SVGAGI. Taken from cysteine to phenylalanine, the CDR3 has 14 residues. The read is trimmed to its CDR3 DNA, 42 bases read in frame from base 1. V gives up 2 bases and J gives up 8 bases, and the segment between their germline ends measures 15 bases. This clonotype was recorded many times. No cognate antigen has been identified for it. The record has no base qualities; no much larger clone is one base away. Ophthalmopathy patients had moderately to severely active disease, Clinical Activity Score of at least 3, NOSPECS grade of at least 4, and disease duration under 3 months. Anyone with other autoimmune diseases, uncontrolled infections, pregnancy or lactation was excluded from the study. Diagnosis was based on clinical symptoms, serum thyroxine, TRAb, thyroid ultrasound and orbital computed tomography. Using Ficoll-Paque density gradient centrifugation, PBMCs were isolated from 10 ml of fresh peripheral blood. Total RNA was extracted with Trizol reagent and quality-checked on an Agilent 2100 Bioanalyzer.

For repertoire sequencing, the TCR beta CDR3 regions were amplified from RNA transcripts. The first round was an RT-PCR using HTBI primers with the Qiagen OneStep RT-PCR kit, and this first round was followed by a second-round multiplex PCR, then size selection and purification. Sequencing of the libraries was carried out on an Illumina HiSeq2000 in paired-end mode with 100 bp reads. As for the authors' bioinformatics: Reads were processed with SOAPnuke, discarding reads with adapters, uncalled bases, mean Phred below 15, or no exact constant-primer or identifier match. COPE v1.2.5 was used to merge high-quality paired reads. Unique nucleotide sequences were defined as clonotypes and aligned to IMGT TRB V, D and J references using MiTCR v1.1. The analysis was limited to V-J combinations with a frequency above 0.0001, which together covered 99% to 99.2% of repertoires. For each V-J combination, a TCR clonal expansion and chaos score was defined as the ratio of F50 clonal expansion to chaos observed in the TCRdist matrix. Welch's t-statistics and random forest were used to narrow the features down to around 13 V-J combinations, which were then fed into a naive Bayes classifier. The similarity between thyroid and blood repertoires was quantified using the Morisita-Horn index. Using fastp trimming at Q25 and MiXCR clonotype assembly, TCRdb reanalyzed the public sequencing data and kept in-frame beta chains. Under each unique CDR3 protein, matching rows form one entry showing the most common genes and DNA. The V and J calls follow TCRdb's processing rather than the paper's. The sample table shows approximately 500,000 distinct CDR3 sequences, and around 15% are seen once. Roughly 9.8% of the sample is held by the ten biggest clonotypes.

The sequence was collected from a woman aged 25 to 39 with Graves' ophthalmopathy. Donor details come from another sample of the same person, matched by shared clones. The sequence is built from TRBV6-5 and TRBJ1-2, and possibly TRBD1, on 5 matching bases. The sample consisted of blood. The CDR3 protein: CASSYAHGAGGYTF. The DNA sequence follows: TGTGCCAGCAGTTACGCTCACGGGGCCGGGGGCTACACCTTC.